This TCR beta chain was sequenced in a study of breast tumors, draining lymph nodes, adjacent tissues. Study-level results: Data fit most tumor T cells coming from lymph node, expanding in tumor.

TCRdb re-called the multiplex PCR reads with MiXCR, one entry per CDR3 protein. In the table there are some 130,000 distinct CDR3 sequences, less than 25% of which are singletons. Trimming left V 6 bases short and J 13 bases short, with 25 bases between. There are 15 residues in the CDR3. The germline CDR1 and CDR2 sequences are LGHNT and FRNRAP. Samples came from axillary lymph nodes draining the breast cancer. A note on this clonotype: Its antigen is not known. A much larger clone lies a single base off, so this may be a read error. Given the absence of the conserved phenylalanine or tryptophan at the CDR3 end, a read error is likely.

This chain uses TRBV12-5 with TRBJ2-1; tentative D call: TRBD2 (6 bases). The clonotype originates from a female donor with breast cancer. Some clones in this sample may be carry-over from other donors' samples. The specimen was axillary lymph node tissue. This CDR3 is CASGLSTARRGPQFL. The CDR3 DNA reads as TGTGCTAGTGGCCTCTCTACCGCTCGGCGGGGCCCCCAGTTCCTC.